The subject of this entry is one TCR beta chain. Its antigen remains unknown. The V gene end was trimmed by 4 bases and the J gene end by 6 bases; junction bases not matched to a gene: 11. Germline V gene lookup returns CDR1 SGHRS and CDR2 YFSETQ. This CDR3 comprises 16 residues. Primers: 60 Vbeta forward and 13 Jbeta reverse. Only in-frame clones appear in the TCRdb table, and some are missing; sequencing was by immunoSEQ multiplex PCR. The sample lists 130,000 or so clones, roughly 80% occurring once. The data are from a study of cytomegalovirus exposure and HLA in healthy donors. Study-wide background: Early released data had tens of millions of unique TCRs, all coming from HLA-typed donors.

Study results and limitations: Follow-up analysis later connected one missense variant in DCLRE1C with trimming of TCR beta V- and J-genes. Most TCR sequences were rare, but some public TCRs occurred in many donors. There were under 200 TCR beta chains listed as cytomegalovirus-associated.

This chain connects TRBV5-1 to TRBJ2-4; 9 nucleotides agree with TRBD1. The sample comprised PBMCs. This clonotype was obtained from a female donor in good health and CMV-seronegative. CDR3: CASSPMGTGWINIQYF. Written as DNA, the CDR3 is TGCGCCAGCAGCCCAATGGGGACAGGGTGGATAAACATTCAGTACTTC. The full variable domain, in which reference TRBV5-1 and TRBJ2-4 provide the parts outside the CDR3, is KAGVTQTPRYLIKTRGQQVTLSCSPISGHRSVSWYQQTPGQGLQFLFEYFSETQRNKGNFPGRFSGRQFSNSRSEMNVSTLELGDSALYLCASSPMGTGWINIQYFGAGTRLSVL.